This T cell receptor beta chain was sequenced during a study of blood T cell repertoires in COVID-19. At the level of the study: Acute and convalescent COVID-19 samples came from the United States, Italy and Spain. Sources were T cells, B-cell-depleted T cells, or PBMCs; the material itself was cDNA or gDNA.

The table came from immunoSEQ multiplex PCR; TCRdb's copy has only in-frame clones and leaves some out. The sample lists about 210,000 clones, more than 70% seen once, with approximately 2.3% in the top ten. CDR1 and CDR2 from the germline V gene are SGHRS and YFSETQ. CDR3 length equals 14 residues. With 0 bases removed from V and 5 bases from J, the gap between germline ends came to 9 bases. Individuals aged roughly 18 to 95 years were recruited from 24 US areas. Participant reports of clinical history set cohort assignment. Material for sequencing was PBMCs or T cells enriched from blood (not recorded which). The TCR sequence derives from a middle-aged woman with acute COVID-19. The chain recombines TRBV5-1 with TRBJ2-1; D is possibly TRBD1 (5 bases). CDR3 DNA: TGCGCCAGCAGCTTGGGGGCAGGGAACAATGAGCAGTTCTTC. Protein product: CASSLGAGNNEQFF.